The 5 T cell receptor beta chains reported below all come from one sample, sequenced in a study of resident and recirculating memory T cells in vitiligo. Measured with immunoSEQ multiplex PCR; TCRdb has only the in-frame clones, and not every one. The sample contains tens of thousands of clones, roughly nine tenths of which appear only once. The sample consisted of blood. The receptors come from a male donor with vitiligo.

The chain joins TRBV6-1 to TRBJ2-5; possibly TRBD1 for D (6 bases). The CDR3 runs 13 residues. Trimming pared 6 bases from V and 3 bases from J, leaving 11 bases between. Germline CDR1 MNHNS, CDR2 SASEGT. CDR3 residues: CASSRAGEETQYF. As DNA, the CDR3 is TGTGCCAGCAGCCGCGCAGGGGAAGAGACCCAGTACTTC.

This chain connects TRBV6-6 to TRBJ2-5; 10 bases are shared with TRBD1. This CDR3 spans 15 amino acids. V lost 5 bases to trimming and J lost 4 bases; unmatched junction nucleotides: 7. From germline, CDR1 is MNHNY and CDR2 SVGAGI (reference sequence). CDR3 region: CASSTQTGGPETQYF. The CDR3 bases are TGTGCCAGCAGTACTCAGACAGGGGGCCCAGAGACCCAGTACTTC.

The chain links TRBV5-1 to TRBJ1-1, with 9 positions matching TRBD1. V gave up 2 bases and J gave up 2 bases; unmatched junction bases: 7. The germline gives CDR1 SGHRS, CDR2 YFSETQ. This CDR3 contains 16 residues. The CDR3 DNA sequence: TGCGCCAGCAGCTTAGGGACAGGGAGGGGAAACACTGAAGCTTTCTTT. This translates into CASSLGTGRGNTEAFF.

The rearrangement joins TRBV7-9 to TRBJ1-2; D ambiguous. Trimming removed 0 bases at V and 8 bases at J, with 10 bases between. This CDR3 region has 13 residues. Per the germline V gene, CDR1 is SEHNR and CDR2 is FQNEAQ (reference sequence). Written as DNA, the CDR3 is TGTGCCAGCAGCTTAGCCAGGACTGTCGGCTACACCTTC. Translating gives CASSLARTVGYTF.

V is TRBV2 and J is TRBJ2-6, with TRBD1 identical over 7 bases. V lost 5 bases to trimming and J lost 4 bases; unmatched junction nucleotides: 5. Per the germline V gene, CDR1 is SNHLY and CDR2 is FYNNEI. This CDR3 comprises 15 residues. CDR3 sequence reads: CASSRDRAGANVLTF. The CDR3 coding sequence is TGTGCCAGCAGTCGTGACAGGGCCGGGGCCAACGTCCTGACTTTC.